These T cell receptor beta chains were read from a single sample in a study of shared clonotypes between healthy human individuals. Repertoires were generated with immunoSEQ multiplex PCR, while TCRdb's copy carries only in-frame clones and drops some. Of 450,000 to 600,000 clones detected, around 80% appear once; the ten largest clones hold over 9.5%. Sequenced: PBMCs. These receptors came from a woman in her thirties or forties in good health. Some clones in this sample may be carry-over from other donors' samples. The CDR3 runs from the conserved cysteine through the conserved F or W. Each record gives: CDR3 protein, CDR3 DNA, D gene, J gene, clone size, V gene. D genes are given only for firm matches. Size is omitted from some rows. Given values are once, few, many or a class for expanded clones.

cdr3_aa: CASKRTGNIQYF; cdr3_nt: TGCGCCAGCAAGAGGACAGGGAACATTCAGTACTTC; d_call: TRBD1; j_call: TRBJ2-4; clone_size: few; v_call: TRBV10-1
cdr3_aa: CASSESQGGRETQYF; cdr3_nt: TGTGCCAGCAGTGAATCGCAGGGGGGCCGAGAGACCCAGTACTTC; d_call: .; j_call: TRBJ2-5; clone_size: .; v_call: TRBV25-1
cdr3_aa: CASSLVRGQGGELFF; cdr3_nt: TGTGCCAGCAGCTTAGTCCGGGGGCAGGGCGGGGAGCTGTTTTTT; d_call: .; j_call: TRBJ2-2; clone_size: .; v_call: TRBV11-2
cdr3_aa: CASSLDGRSYGYTF; cdr3_nt: TGTGCCAGCAGCTTAGATGGCCGATCCTATGGCTACACCTTC; d_call: .; j_call: TRBJ1-2; clone_size: .; v_call: TRBV11-2
cdr3_aa: CASSLAGGAEETQYF; cdr3_nt: TGCGCCAGCAGCTTGGCCGGGGGGGCGGAAGAGACCCAGTACTTC; d_call: TRBD2; j_call: TRBJ2-5; clone_size: .; v_call: TRBV5-1
cdr3_aa: CASTLGGGINNEQFF; cdr3_nt: TGTGCCAGCACCCTGGGGGGCGGGATAAACAATGAGCAGTTCTTC; d_call: .; j_call: TRBJ2-1; clone_size: .; v_call: TRBV28
cdr3_aa: CAIRTGTFTYEQYF; cdr3_nt: TGTGCCATCAGGACCGGGACATTTACCTACGAGCAGTACTTC; d_call: .; j_call: TRBJ2-7; clone_size: .; v_call: TRBV10-3
cdr3_aa: CASRELGTGELFF; cdr3_nt: TGTGCCAGCAGGGAACTGGGCACCGGGGAGCTGTTTTTT; d_call: .; j_call: TRBJ2-2; clone_size: .; v_call: TRBV6-6
cdr3_aa: CASSRPPNTEAFF; cdr3_nt: TGCGCCAGCAGCCGGCCCCCGAACACTGAAGCTTTCTTT; d_call: .; j_call: TRBJ1-1; clone_size: .; v_call: TRBV5-1
cdr3_aa: CASTLTGGTWGGSYNEQFF; cdr3_nt: TGTGCCAGTACCCTGACAGGGGGCACCTGGGGAGGGTCCTACAATGAGCAGTTCTTC; d_call: TRBD1; j_call: TRBJ2-1; clone_size: .; v_call: TRBV19
cdr3_aa: CASSDGGAPSVAGELFF; cdr3_nt: TGTGCCAGCAGTGACGGGGGGGCGCCTAGTGTCGCCGGGGAGCTGTTTTTT; d_call: .; j_call: TRBJ2-2; clone_size: .; v_call: TRBV6-4
cdr3_aa: CASSPAGGRADGYTF; cdr3_nt: TGTGCCAGCTCACCAGCGGGGGGCAGAGCAGATGGCTACACCTTC; d_call: .; j_call: TRBJ1-2; clone_size: .; v_call: TRBV18
cdr3_aa: CASSENWGSNYGYTF; cdr3_nt: TGTGCCAGCAGTGAAAACTGGGGATCTAACTATGGCTACACCTTC; d_call: .; j_call: TRBJ1-2; clone_size: .; v_call: TRBV2
cdr3_aa: CASSLNLAGELFF; cdr3_nt: TGTGCCAGCAGCTTAAATCTCGCCGGGGAGCTGTTTTTT; d_call: .; j_call: TRBJ2-2; clone_size: .; v_call: TRBV7-3
cdr3_aa: CASSLGRDGEQFF; cdr3_nt: TGTGCCAGCAGCTTAGGCAGGGATGGGGAGCAGTTCTTC; d_call: .; j_call: TRBJ2-1; clone_size: .; v_call: TRBV7-8
cdr3_aa: CASSFRQGDYEQYF; cdr3_nt: TGTGCCAGCAGTTTCCGACAGGGTGATTACGAGCAGTACTTC; d_call: TRBD1; j_call: TRBJ2-7; clone_size: once; v_call: TRBV27
cdr3_aa: CASSLLKDANYGYTF; cdr3_nt: TGTGCCAGCAGTCTCCTAAAGGATGCTAACTATGGCTACACCTTC; d_call: .; j_call: TRBJ1-2; clone_size: .; v_call: TRBV2
cdr3_aa: CASSSLAGGVSYEQYF; cdr3_nt: TGTGCCAGCAGTTCCTTAGCGGGAGGGGTCTCCTACGAGCAGTACTTC; d_call: TRBD2; j_call: TRBJ2-7; clone_size: .; v_call: TRBV6-5
cdr3_aa: CASSLAGVGTGELFF; cdr3_nt: TGCGCCAGCAGCTTAGCGGGAGTGGGCACCGGGGAGCTGTTTTTT; d_call: TRBD2; j_call: TRBJ2-2; clone_size: .; v_call: TRBV5-1
cdr3_aa: CASSFAGGASTDTQYF; cdr3_nt: TGCGCCAGCAGCTTTGCGGGAGGGGCTAGCACAGATACGCAGTATTTT; d_call: TRBD2; j_call: TRBJ2-3; clone_size: .; v_call: TRBV5-1
cdr3_aa: CASSLGGANVLTF; cdr3_nt: TGTGCCAGCAGTTTGGGTGGGGCCAACGTCCTGACTTTC; d_call: .; j_call: TRBJ2-6; clone_size: .; v_call: TRBV27
cdr3_aa: CAWTTTGADYGYTF; cdr3_nt: TGTGCCTGGACTACAACGGGGGCCGACTATGGCTACACCTTC; d_call: .; j_call: TRBJ1-2; clone_size: few; v_call: TRBV30
cdr3_aa: CATSRDIRVGAEQETQYF; cdr3_nt: TGTGCCACCAGCAGAGATATTCGGGTTGGGGCAGAGCAAGAGACCCAGTACTTC; d_call: .; j_call: TRBJ2-5; clone_size: .; v_call: TRBV15
cdr3_aa: CAISADTPNQPQHF; cdr3_nt: TGTGCCATCAGTGCGGACACTCCCAATCAGCCCCAGCATTTT; d_call: .; j_call: TRBJ1-5; clone_size: .; v_call: TRBV10-3
cdr3_aa: CASSLAGVDSGNTIYF; cdr3_nt: TGCGCCAGCAGCTTGGCCGGGGTGGACTCTGGAAACACCATATATTTT; d_call: .; j_call: TRBJ1-3; clone_size: many; v_call: TRBV5-1
cdr3_aa: CASSPGNRVNTEAFF; cdr3_nt: TGTGCCAGCAGCCCCGGGAACAGGGTGAACACTGAAGCTTTCTTT; d_call: .; j_call: TRBJ1-1; clone_size: .; v_call: TRBV5-6
cdr3_aa: CASSPGRTMGKQYF; cdr3_nt: TGTGCCAGTAGCCCGGGCAGGACAATGGGGAAGCAGTACTTC; d_call: .; j_call: TRBJ2-7; clone_size: .; v_call: TRBV19
cdr3_aa: CASSTGLAGTDTQYF; cdr3_nt: TGTGCCAGTAGTACGGGACTAGCGGGCACAGATACGCAGTATTTT; d_call: TRBD2; j_call: TRBJ2-3; clone_size: .; v_call: TRBV19
cdr3_aa: CASRRTIRGKPQHF; cdr3_nt: TGTGCCAGCAGACGGACGATTCGGGGTAAACCCCAGCATTTT; d_call: .; j_call: TRBJ1-5; clone_size: once; v_call: TRBV27
cdr3_aa: CASRRGGKEQYF; cdr3_nt: TGTGCCAGCAGGAGGGGAGGTAAAGAGCAGTACTTC; d_call: .; j_call: TRBJ2-7; clone_size: once; v_call: TRBV2
cdr3_aa: CASSFGRDRSTDTQYF; cdr3_nt: TGTGCCAGCAGCTTTGGGAGGGACCGAAGCACAGATACGCAGTATTTT; d_call: TRBD2; j_call: TRBJ2-3; clone_size: .; v_call: TRBV5-4
cdr3_aa: CASSWTSGTGEQYF; cdr3_nt: TGTGCCAGCTCGTGGACTAGCGGGACTGGCGAGCAGTACTTC; d_call: TRBD2; j_call: TRBJ2-7; clone_size: .; v_call: TRBV2
cdr3_aa: CSVAEGVSYEQYF; cdr3_nt: TGCAGCGTTGCCGAAGGCGTCTCCTACGAGCAGTACTTC; d_call: .; j_call: TRBJ2-7; clone_size: .; v_call: TRBV29-1
cdr3_aa: CASSRRDSYNEQFF; cdr3_nt: TGTGCCAGCTCCCGGCGGGACTCCTACAATGAGCAGTTCTTC; d_call: .; j_call: TRBJ2-1; clone_size: .; v_call: TRBV25-1
cdr3_aa: CASSINRGDTGELFF; cdr3_nt: TGTGCCAGCAGCATCAACAGGGGGGACACCGGGGAGCTGTTTTTT; d_call: TRBD1; j_call: TRBJ2-2; clone_size: .; v_call: TRBV11-3
cdr3_aa: CASSSGSYEQYF; cdr3_nt: TGTGCCAGTAGTAGCGGCTCCTACGAGCAGTACTTC; d_call: .; j_call: TRBJ2-7; clone_size: many; v_call: TRBV19
cdr3_aa: CASSPYGSRGEQFF; cdr3_nt: TGTGCCAGCAGCCCATACGGGAGTAGGGGAGAGCAGTTCTTC; d_call: .; j_call: TRBJ2-1; clone_size: .; v_call: TRBV11-3
cdr3_aa: CASSSDSHYEQYF; cdr3_nt: TGCGCCAGCAGCTCGGACAGTCACTACGAGCAGTACTTC; d_call: .; j_call: TRBJ2-7; clone_size: .; v_call: TRBV5-1
cdr3_aa: CASSALGGADTQYF; cdr3_nt: TGTGCCAGCAGCGCACTTGGGGGGGCAGATACGCAGTATTTT; d_call: TRBD2; j_call: TRBJ2-3; clone_size: once; v_call: TRBV7-3
cdr3_aa: CATSPGASGSFYEQYF; cdr3_nt: TGTGCCACCAGCCCCGGGGCTAGCGGGAGCTTTTACGAGCAGTACTTC; d_call: TRBD2; j_call: TRBJ2-7; clone_size: .; v_call: TRBV15
cdr3_aa: CASSSSTQGIAEAFF; cdr3_nt: TGCGCCAGCAGCTCTAGTACTCAGGGGATAGCTGAAGCTTTCTTT; d_call: .; j_call: TRBJ1-1; clone_size: .; v_call: TRBV5-1
cdr3_aa: CASSLAPLADKFSYEQYF; cdr3_nt: TGTGCCAGCAGCTTAGCCCCACTAGCGGACAAATTCTCCTACGAGCAGTACTTC; d_call: TRBD2; j_call: TRBJ2-7; clone_size: once; v_call: TRBV7-9
cdr3_aa: CASMRGRQSTEAFF; cdr3_nt: TGTGCCAGCATGAGGGGGCGACAGAGCACTGAAGCTTTCTTT; d_call: TRBD1; j_call: TRBJ1-1; clone_size: .; v_call: TRBV5-8
cdr3_aa: CASSENMGHGEYF; cdr3_nt: TGTGCCAGCAGTGAAAATATGGGACATGGGGAGTATTTT; d_call: .; j_call: TRBJ2-3; clone_size: .; v_call: TRBV6-1
cdr3_aa: CASSLGGTYEQYF; cdr3_nt: TGTGCCAGCAGTTTAGGCGGTACCTACGAGCAGTACTTC; d_call: .; j_call: TRBJ2-7; clone_size: .; v_call: TRBV28
cdr3_aa: CASSLVGRTSSFYEQYF; cdr3_nt: TGTGCCAGCAGCTTAGTGGGACGGACTAGTTCATTTTACGAGCAGTACTTC; d_call: TRBD2; j_call: TRBJ2-7; clone_size: .; v_call: TRBV7-2
cdr3_aa: CAWSTYDEQYF; cdr3_nt: TGTGCCTGGAGTACCTACGACGAGCAGTACTTC; d_call: .; j_call: TRBJ2-7; clone_size: many; v_call: TRBV30
cdr3_aa: CASSESGNSYEQYF; cdr3_nt: TGTGCCAGCAGTGAGAGCGGGAACTCCTACGAGCAGTACTTC; d_call: TRBD2; j_call: TRBJ2-7; clone_size: .; v_call: TRBV6-1
cdr3_aa: CAWSTTGSGEQYF; cdr3_nt: TGTGCCTGGAGTACCACAGGGTCGGGCGAGCAGTACTTC; d_call: .; j_call: TRBJ2-7; clone_size: .; v_call: TRBV30
cdr3_aa: CASSIDRETQYF; cdr3_nt: TGTGCCAGTAGTATAGACAGAGAGACCCAGTACTTC; d_call: .; j_call: TRBJ2-5; clone_size: .; v_call: TRBV19
cdr3_aa: CASSPQGPDTQYF; cdr3_nt: TGTGCCAGCAGTCCACAGGGTCCAGATACGCAGTATTTT; d_call: .; j_call: TRBJ2-3; clone_size: .; v_call: TRBV28
cdr3_aa: CASSLAPGGPSNNEQFF; cdr3_nt: TGCGCCAGCAGCTTGGCTCCGGGAGGCCCCTCGAACAATGAGCAGTTCTTC; d_call: TRBD2; j_call: TRBJ2-1; clone_size: many; v_call: TRBV5-1
cdr3_aa: CASSSTYNNQPQHF; cdr3_nt: TGTGCCAGCAGCTCCACCTATAATAATCAGCCCCAGCATTTT; d_call: .; j_call: TRBJ1-5; clone_size: .; v_call: TRBV7-2
cdr3_aa: CASSIRGFSYEQYF; cdr3_nt: TGTGCCAGTAGTATAAGGGGGTTCTCCTACGAGCAGTACTTC; d_call: .; j_call: TRBJ2-7; clone_size: many; v_call: TRBV19
cdr3_aa: CASSLGRESWTQYF; cdr3_nt: TGTGCCAGCAGCTTGGGAAGGGAGAGTTGGACCCAGTACTTC; d_call: .; j_call: TRBJ2-5; clone_size: .; v_call: TRBV5-6